This is a list of T cell receptor beta chains from one sample in a study of OX40 agonist ivuxolimab in advanced cancers. Clones were read by immunoSEQ multiplex PCR, and TCRdb kept only the in-frame ones, dropping some. This sample yields around 25,000 clones, of which 70% to 90% are seen a single time; 23% belongs to the top ten. The sequences come from CD4+ or CD8+ T cells sorted from blood, collected in a trial of the OX40 agonist ivuxolimab. The receptors were sampled from an adult with an advanced solid tumor such as melanoma, head and neck, liver or kidney cancer. The CDR3 runs from the conserved cysteine through the conserved F or W. A D gene is named only where the DNA matches it firmly. For some rows the clone size is stated as once, few or many, or as a class when expanded; others skip it.

v_call: TRBV28
j_call: TRBJ2-1
clone_size: NA
d_call: TRBD2
cdr3_aa: CASSSAPGLAGGPSSYNEQFF
cdr3_nt: TGTGCCAGCAGCTCGGCCCCGGGACTAGCGGGAGGCCCTAGCTCCTACAATGAGCAGTTCTTC

v_call: TRBV6-6
j_call: TRBJ1-1
clone_size: NA
d_call: NA
cdr3_aa: CASRPGGGNTEAFF
cdr3_nt: TGTGCCAGCAGGCCGGGGGGTGGGAACACTGAAGCTTTCTTT

v_call: TRBV27
j_call: TRBJ2-7
clone_size: NA
d_call: TRBD1
cdr3_aa: CASRWTGSSYEQYF
cdr3_nt: TGTGCCAGCAGGTGGACAGGGAGCTCCTACGAGCAGTACTTC

v_call: TRBV7-8
j_call: TRBJ1-5
clone_size: NA
d_call: NA
cdr3_aa: CASSLDFAGSNQPQHF
cdr3_nt: TGTGCCAGCAGCTTAGACTTTGCCGGTAGCAATCAGCCCCAGCATTTT

v_call: TRBV5-4
j_call: TRBJ2-7
clone_size: NA
d_call: NA
cdr3_aa: CASSFGVYEQYF
cdr3_nt: TGTGCCAGCAGCTTCGGGGTTTACGAGCAGTACTTC

v_call: TRBV6-5
j_call: TRBJ2-3
clone_size: once
d_call: TRBD1
cdr3_aa: CASIGTASTDTQYF
cdr3_nt: TGTGCCAGCATAGGGACAGCTAGCACAGATACGCAGTATTTT

v_call: TRBV25-1
j_call: TRBJ2-2
clone_size: NA
d_call: TRBD2
cdr3_aa: CASSESGRDTGELFF
cdr3_nt: TGTGCCAGCAGTGAATCAGGGAGGGACACCGGGGAGCTGTTTTTT

v_call: TRBV15
j_call: TRBJ1-2
clone_size: NA
d_call: TRBD1
cdr3_aa: CATSSDRGPDGYTF
cdr3_nt: TGTGCCACCAGCAGTGACAGGGGGCCGGATGGCTACACCTTC

v_call: TRBV7-6
j_call: TRBJ1-6
clone_size: NA
d_call: NA
cdr3_aa: CASSLWTSLSGSPLHF
cdr3_nt: TGTGCCAGCAGCCTATGGACAAGCCTCAGCGGTTCACCCCTCCACTTT

v_call: TRBV11-2
j_call: TRBJ1-2
clone_size: many
d_call: NA
cdr3_aa: CASSYETVTYGYTF
cdr3_nt: TGTGCCAGCAGCTATGAGACAGTTACCTATGGCTACACCTTC

v_call: TRBV28
j_call: TRBJ2-3
clone_size: NA
d_call: TRBD2
cdr3_aa: CASSSSGGADTQYF
cdr3_nt: TGTGCCAGCAGTTCAAGCGGGGGAGCAGATACGCAGTATTTT

v_call: TRBV19
j_call: TRBJ2-1
clone_size: once
d_call: TRBD2
cdr3_aa: CASSILRGVNEQFF
cdr3_nt: TGTGCCAGTAGTATCCTTCGGGGGGTTAATGAGCAGTTCTTC

v_call: TRBV19
j_call: TRBJ2-7
clone_size: NA
d_call: TRBD2
cdr3_aa: CASSMGTNSYEQYF
cdr3_nt: TGTGCCAGTAGTATGGGGACTAACAGCTACGAGCAGTACTTC

v_call: TRBV6-6
j_call: TRBJ2-1
clone_size: NA
d_call: NA
cdr3_aa: CASSLRGDEQFF
cdr3_nt: TGTGCCAGCAGCCTCAGGGGGGATGAGCAGTTCTTC

v_call: TRBV7-9
j_call: TRBJ2-5
clone_size: NA
d_call: NA
cdr3_aa: CASSIPRGPGETQYF
cdr3_nt: TGTGCCAGCAGCATCCCTCGGGGGCCGGGGGAGACCCAGTACTTC

v_call: TRBV7-3
j_call: TRBJ2-3
clone_size: NA
d_call: TRBD2
cdr3_aa: CASSLIAGTSTDTQYF
cdr3_nt: TGTGCCAGCAGCTTAATAGCGGGCACTAGCACAGATACGCAGTATTTT

v_call: TRBV7-9
j_call: TRBJ1-3
clone_size: NA
d_call: NA
cdr3_aa: CASSPPPINTIYF
cdr3_nt: TGTGCCAGCAGCCCACCACCAATAAACACCATATATTTT

v_call: TRBV5-1
j_call: TRBJ2-3
clone_size: NA
d_call: NA
cdr3_aa: CASSLGLAKDTQYF
cdr3_nt: TGCGCCAGCAGCTTGGGGCTAGCGAAAGATACGCAGTATTTT

v_call: TRBV5-6
j_call: TRBJ2-7
clone_size: NA
d_call: TRBD1
cdr3_aa: CASSRGTGTEQYF
cdr3_nt: TGTGCCAGCAGCCGAGGGACAGGGACCGAGCAGTACTTC

v_call: TRBV7-9
j_call: TRBJ2-1
clone_size: NA
d_call: TRBD1
cdr3_aa: CASSQQGAPFSTIF
cdr3_nt: TGTGCCAGCAGCCAGCAGGGGGCCCCCTTCTCAACAATCTTC

v_call: TRBV5-6
j_call: TRBJ1-1
clone_size: NA
d_call: TRBD1
cdr3_aa: CASDSGGVTEAFF
cdr3_nt: TGTGCCAGCGACTCAGGGGGCGTAACTGAAGCTTTCTTT

v_call: TRBV19
j_call: TRBJ2-1
clone_size: NA
d_call: TRBD2
cdr3_aa: CASTHARAAGGYNEQFF
cdr3_nt: TGTGCCAGCACCCACGCCCGAGCGGCGGGAGGATACAATGAGCAGTTCTTC

v_call: TRBV6-6
j_call: TRBJ1-2
clone_size: NA
d_call: NA
cdr3_aa: CASSYSAQGDPGYTF
cdr3_nt: TGTGCCAGCAGTTACTCGGCACAGGGCGATCCGGGCTACACCTTC

v_call: TRBV28
j_call: TRBJ2-1
clone_size: NA
d_call: TRBD2
cdr3_aa: CASSLPLAGGTNEQFF
cdr3_nt: TGTGCCAGCAGTCTCCCCCTAGCGGGGGGTACCAATGAGCAGTTCTTC

v_call: TRBV27
j_call: TRBJ2-3
clone_size: once
d_call: NA
cdr3_aa: CASSLVEGNFDTQYF
cdr3_nt: TGTGCCAGCAGTTTAGTGGAAGGGAATTTTGATACGCAGTATTTT

v_call: TRBV23-1
j_call: TRBJ2-6
clone_size: NA
d_call: TRBD1
cdr3_aa: CASSQPRQGTGANVLTF
cdr3_nt: TGCGCCAGCAGTCAACCACGACAGGGAACTGGGGCCAACGTCCTGACTTTC

v_call: TRBV5-6
j_call: TRBJ1-2
clone_size: NA
d_call: TRBD1
cdr3_aa: CASSPGTGDGYTF
cdr3_nt: TGTGCCAGCAGCCCCGGGACAGGGGATGGCTACACCTTC

v_call: TRBV27
j_call: TRBJ1-1
clone_size: few
d_call: NA
cdr3_aa: CASSLARGFWAFF
cdr3_nt: TGTGCCAGCAGTTTAGCGAGGGGGTTCTGGGCTTTCTTT

v_call: TRBV5-6
j_call: TRBJ1-3
clone_size: NA
d_call: TRBD1
cdr3_aa: CASSSGTGITIYF
cdr3_nt: TGTGCCAGCAGTTCAGGGACAGGGATCACCATATATTTT

v_call: TRBV9
j_call: TRBJ2-3
clone_size: NA
d_call: TRBD1
cdr3_aa: CASSAPGQGISDTQYF
cdr3_nt: TGTGCCAGCAGCGCACCGGGACAGGGAATTTCAGATACGCAGTATTTT

v_call: TRBV6-5
j_call: TRBJ1-5
clone_size: NA
d_call: NA
cdr3_aa: CASSWTGQPQHF
cdr3_nt: TGTGCCAGCAGTTGGACCGGTCAGCCCCAGCATTTT

v_call: TRBV28
j_call: TRBJ1-6
clone_size: once
d_call: NA
cdr3_aa: CASSLTQRDSPLHF
cdr3_nt: TGTGCCAGCAGTTTGACCCAGCGGGATTCACCCCTCCACTTT

v_call: TRBV19
j_call: TRBJ1-1
clone_size: NA
d_call: NA
cdr3_aa: CASSTVEGGYTEAFF
cdr3_nt: TGTGCCAGTAGTACCGTCGAGGGGGGGTACACTGAAGCTTTCTTT

v_call: TRBV5-5
j_call: TRBJ2-7
clone_size: NA
d_call: NA
cdr3_aa: CASSLGDPYEQYF
cdr3_nt: TGTGCCAGCAGCTTGGGGGACCCCTACGAGCAGTACTTC

v_call: TRBV6-1
j_call: TRBJ2-3
clone_size: NA
d_call: NA
cdr3_aa: CASSETEPDTQYF
cdr3_nt: TGTGCCAGCAGTGAAACAGAGCCAGATACGCAGTATTTT

v_call: TRBV9
j_call: TRBJ2-3
clone_size: NA
d_call: TRBD2
cdr3_aa: CASSVQRGGTDTQYF
cdr3_nt: TGTGCCAGCAGCGTACAGCGGGGGGGGACAGATACGCAGTATTTT

v_call: TRBV4-3
j_call: TRBJ2-7
clone_size: few
d_call: NA
cdr3_aa: CASSPGISYEQYF
cdr3_nt: TGCGCCAGCAGCCCAGGGATCAGCTACGAGCAGTACTTC

v_call: TRBV4-1
j_call: TRBJ2-3
clone_size: NA
d_call: NA
cdr3_aa: CASSPLLGGNLSQYF
cdr3_nt: TGCGCCAGCAGCCCCCTATTGGGCGGGAATCTCTCGCAGTATTTT

v_call: TRBV4-2
j_call: TRBJ1-1
clone_size: NA
d_call: NA
cdr3_aa: CASSQGQSNTEAFF
cdr3_nt: TGTGCCAGCAGCCAAGGACAGTCGAACACTGAAGCTTTCTTT

v_call: TRBV28
j_call: TRBJ2-7
clone_size: NA
d_call: NA
cdr3_aa: CASSSLDGGIYEQYF
cdr3_nt: TGTGCCAGCAGTTCATTGGACGGTGGGATTTACGAGCAGTACTTC

v_call: TRBV30
j_call: TRBJ1-2
clone_size: NA
d_call: NA
cdr3_aa: CAWSSGAGYTF
cdr3_nt: TGTGCCTGGAGTTCCGGGGCCGGCTACACCTTC

v_call: TRBV11-2
j_call: TRBJ2-7
clone_size: NA
d_call: NA
cdr3_aa: CASSLGLTYEQYF
cdr3_nt: TGTGCCAGCAGCTTGGGGCTAACCTACGAGCAGTACTTC

v_call: TRBV27
j_call: TRBJ2-7
clone_size: NA
d_call: NA
cdr3_aa: CASSFRQTLNVPRGEYF
cdr3_nt: TGTGCCAGCAGTTTCAGGCAGACCCTGAATGTCCCACGCGGGGAGTACTTC

v_call: TRBV6-5
j_call: TRBJ1-4
clone_size: once
d_call: NA
cdr3_aa: CASSPTLGGREKLFF
cdr3_nt: TGTGCCAGCAGCCCCACGTTGGGGGGAAGGGAAAAACTGTTTTTT

v_call: TRBV30
j_call: TRBJ2-1
clone_size: NA
d_call: TRBD2
cdr3_aa: CAWSVMLAGSNEQFF
cdr3_nt: TGTGCCTGGAGTGTAATGTTAGCGGGAAGCAATGAGCAGTTCTTC

v_call: TRBV19
j_call: TRBJ2-1
clone_size: NA
d_call: NA
cdr3_aa: CASSIQGYNEQFF
cdr3_nt: TGTGCCAGTAGTATTCAAGGATACAATGAGCAGTTCTTC

v_call: TRBV13
j_call: TRBJ2-6
clone_size: NA
d_call: NA
cdr3_aa: CASSSYGDSGANVLTF
cdr3_nt: TGTGCCAGCAGCTCATACGGGGACTCTGGGGCCAACGTCCTGACTTTC

v_call: TRBV27
j_call: TRBJ2-3
clone_size: NA
d_call: NA
cdr3_aa: CASSPGVDTQYF
cdr3_nt: TGTGCCAGCAGTCCTGGCGTAGATACGCAGTATTTT

v_call: TRBV4-3
j_call: TRBJ1-1
clone_size: NA
d_call: NA
cdr3_aa: CASSQDMLLNTEAFF
cdr3_nt: TGCGCCAGCAGCCAAGATATGCTATTGAACACTGAAGCTTTCTTT

v_call: TRBV19
j_call: TRBJ1-1
clone_size: NA
d_call: NA
cdr3_aa: CASSITRRSTEAFF
cdr3_nt: TGTGCCAGTAGTATAACCCGGCGGAGCACTGAAGCTTTCTTT

v_call: TRBV7-2
j_call: TRBJ2-7
clone_size: NA
d_call: NA
cdr3_aa: CASSLTGTGEQYF
cdr3_nt: TGTGCCAGCAGCTTAACGGGTACAGGCGAGCAGTACTTC

v_call: TRBV6-5
j_call: TRBJ2-1
clone_size: NA
d_call: TRBD1
cdr3_aa: CASSQTGGGYNEQFF
cdr3_nt: TGTGCCAGCAGTCAGACAGGGGGCGGGTACAATGAGCAGTTCTTC

v_call: TRBV13
j_call: TRBJ2-7
clone_size: once
d_call: NA
cdr3_aa: CASSTEDSNNEQYF
cdr3_nt: TGTGCCAGCAGCACCGAGGACAGCAACAACGAGCAGTACTTC

v_call: TRBV27
j_call: TRBJ2-2
clone_size: NA
d_call: NA
cdr3_aa: CASSLWRGRGTGELFF
cdr3_nt: TGTGCCAGCAGTTTATGGAGGGGGCGAGGCACCGGGGAGCTGTTTTTT

v_call: TRBV27
j_call: TRBJ1-5
clone_size: NA
d_call: NA
cdr3_aa: CASSLTAGPNQPQHF
cdr3_nt: TGTGCCAGCAGCCTCACGGCAGGGCCCAATCAGCCCCAGCATTTT